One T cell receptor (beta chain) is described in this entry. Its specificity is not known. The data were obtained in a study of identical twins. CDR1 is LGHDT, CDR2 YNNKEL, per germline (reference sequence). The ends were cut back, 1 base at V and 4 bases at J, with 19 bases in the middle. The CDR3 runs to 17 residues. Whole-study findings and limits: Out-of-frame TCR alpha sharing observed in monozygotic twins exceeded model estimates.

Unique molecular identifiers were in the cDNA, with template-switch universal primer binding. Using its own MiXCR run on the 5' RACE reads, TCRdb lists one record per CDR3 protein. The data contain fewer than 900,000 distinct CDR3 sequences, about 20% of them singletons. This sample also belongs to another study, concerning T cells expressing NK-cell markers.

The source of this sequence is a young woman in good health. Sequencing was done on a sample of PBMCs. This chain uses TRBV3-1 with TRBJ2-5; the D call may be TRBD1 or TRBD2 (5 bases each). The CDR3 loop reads CASSQGGAAGRGETQYF. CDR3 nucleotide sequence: TGTGCCAGCAGCCAAGGAGGGGCCGCAGGGCGAGGAGAGACCCAGTACTTC.